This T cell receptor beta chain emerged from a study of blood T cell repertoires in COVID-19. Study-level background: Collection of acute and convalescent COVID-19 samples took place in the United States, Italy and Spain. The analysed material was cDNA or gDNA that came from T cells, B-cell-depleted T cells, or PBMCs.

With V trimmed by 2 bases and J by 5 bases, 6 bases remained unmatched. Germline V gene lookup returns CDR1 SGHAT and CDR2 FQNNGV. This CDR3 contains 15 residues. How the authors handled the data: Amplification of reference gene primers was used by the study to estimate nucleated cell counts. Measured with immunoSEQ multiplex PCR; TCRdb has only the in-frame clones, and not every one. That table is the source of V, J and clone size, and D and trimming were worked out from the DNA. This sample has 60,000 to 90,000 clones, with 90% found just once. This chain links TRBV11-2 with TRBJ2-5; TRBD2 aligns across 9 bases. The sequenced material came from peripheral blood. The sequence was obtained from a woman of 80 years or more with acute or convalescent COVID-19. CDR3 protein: CASSLRPAGGETQYF. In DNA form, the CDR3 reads TGTGCCAGCAGCTTACGACCAGCGGGAGGTGAGACCCAGTACTTC.